This TCR beta chain was obtained from a study of naive and memory T cell subsets. This clonotype showed up many times. Per germline, CDR1 DFQATT and CDR2 SNEGSKA (reference sequence). With V trimmed by 1 base and J by 8 bases, 9 bases remained unmatched. CDR3 length equals 14 residues. The beta constant-region primer was an equimolar mix of two oligonucleotides covering TRBC1 and TRBC2. TCRdb re-called the UMI-ligation and nested PCR reads through MiXCR, storing one row per CDR3 protein. The table has 81,000 or so distinct CDR3 sequences, 6% to 7.5% seen once; the top ten hold 1.6%. This receptor was taken from a human donor in good health. V gene TRBV20-1 combines with J gene TRBJ1-2; 8 bases fit TRBD1. The sample comprised central memory CD4+ T cells from blood. The CDR3 spells CSARAQGALSGYTF. The CDR3 DNA is TGCAGTGCTAGAGCCCAGGGGGCGCTTAGCGGCTACACCTTC.